One and the same sample provided the 15 T cell receptor beta chains below, sequenced in a study of blood T cells in healthy people across ages. It was with a sample-barcoded 5' primer and a J-beta primer mix that a second PCR of roughly 7 to 12 cycles was run. MiXCR, run by TCRdb on the 5' RACE reads, gives a single entry per CDR3 protein. Of around 1,700,000 distinct CDR3 sequences in the sample, 28% were seen once. Material: blood. The receptors come from a woman aged 25-40 years in good health.

The count of this clonotype is one. This could be a read error, since a much larger clone is one nucleotide away. The chain has TRBV29-1 and TRBJ2-4, with D unclear. The J call could be wrong; TRBJ2-5 is a better fit for the DNA end. CDR1 and CDR2 from the germline V gene are SQVTM and ANQGSEA. The CDR3 spans 9 residues. The CDR3 reads CSVTETQYF. The CDR3 bases are TGCAGCGTTACCGAGACCCAGTACTTC.

This clonotype has a handful of counts. CDR3 sequence reads: CASRTPGQGATQPQHF. In DNA, the CDR3 is TGTGCCAGCAGGACACCGGGACAGGGGGCGACTCAGCCCCAGCATTTT. This chain connects TRBV6-2 or TRBV6-3 to TRBJ1-5; 12 bases agree with TRBD1. The V gene end was trimmed by 6 bases and the J gene end by 6 bases; junction bases not matched to a gene: 9. Germline CDR1 MNHEY, CDR2 SVGEGT. The CDR3 loop spans 16 amino acids.

About this clonotype itself: The germline gene is not matched at one end of the junction; a read error may be the cause. The gene calls are TRBV7-9 and TRBJ2-3, with D possibly being TRBD1 (6 bases). This CDR3 comprises 14 residues. CDR1 SEHNR and CDR2 FQNEAQ come from the germline V gene (reference sequence). This CDR3 is CVSSSIVRGDTQYF. The DNA for the CDR3 is TGTGTCAGCAGCTCCATTGTCAGGGGAGATACGCAGTATTTT.

This chain connects TRBV7-3 to TRBJ1-2; the D is unclear. The CDR3 totals 17 residues. From germline, CDR1 is SGHTA and CDR2 FQGTGA. Trimming cost V 0 bases and J 0 bases, with 14 bases left between them. The CDR3 DNA sequence: TGTGCCAGCAGCTTAACGAGGCAGGAAAGAGCTAACTATGGCTACACCTTC. This sequence encodes CASSLTRQERANYGYTF.

This clonotype was detected only a few times. The chain recombines TRBV12-3 or TRBV12-4 with TRBJ1-6; D call uncertain. V lost 1 base and J 10 bases, leaving 14 bases between the germline ends. The CDR3 has 15 amino acids. The CDR3 reads CASSLGWSLGSPLHF. CDR3 DNA sequence: TGTGCCAGCAGTTTAGGATGGTCCTTGGGATCACCCCTCCACTTT.

The CDR3 is CSLRRPRGPEQFF. DNA for the CDR3: TGCAGTCTCCGGAGGCCCAGGGGGCCTGAGCAGTTCTTC. The chain uses TRBV20-1 and TRBJ2-1; 8 bases agree with TRBD1. The CDR3 runs 13 residues. The germline gives CDR1 DFQATT, CDR2 SNEGSKA (reference sequence). V dropped 8 bases and J dropped 9; count of bases not matched to a gene: 12.

This clonotype was seen a handful of times. This sequence joins TRBV7-9 and TRBJ1-1; 8 positions agree with TRBD1. Trimming took 5 bases from V and 9 from J; bases not matched to a gene: 14. The CDR3 sequence is 15 residues long. CDR1 is SEHNR, CDR2 FQNEAQ, per germline (reference sequence). The CDR3 region has the DNA TGTGCCAGCAGCGACCGAGATCCGGGACAGGAAAAAGCTTTCTTT. As protein: CASSDRDPGQEKAFF.

The chain combines TRBV3-1 with TRBJ1-5, with D perhaps TRBD1 (5 bases). In germline, CDR1 is LGHDT, CDR2 YNNKEL (reference sequence). The CDR3 sequence is 13 residues long. V was clipped by 4 bases and J by 11 bases, with 15 bases between them. CDR3 DNA sequence: TGTGCCAGCAGCCCAGGGTTCGAGCGAGCCCAGCATTTT. Protein: CASSPGFERAQHF.

The rearrangement links TRBV5-4 to TRBJ2-7; maybe TRBD2 (5 bases). The germline gives CDR1 SGHNT, CDR2 YYREEE (reference sequence). Trimming stripped 4 bases from V and 2 bases from J, with 19 bases between. This CDR3 spans 16 amino acids. The CDR3 sequence is CASSPKLAAGTYEQYF. CDR3 DNA: TGTGCCAGCAGCCCTAAACTGGCGGCCGGGACCTACGAGCAGTACTTC.

This clonotype has at least ten counts. V is TRBV29-1 and J is TRBJ1-2; TRBD1 aligns across 8 bases. J was trimmed by 2 bases and V by 6 bases; bases with no gene match: 8. The CDR3 loop spans 14 amino acids. Germline CDR1 is SQVTM and CDR2 is ANQGSEA. This CDR3 reads CSVTTRTGNYGYTF. For the CDR3, the DNA is TGCAGCGTGACCACCAGGACAGGGAACTATGGCTACACCTTC.

There are a few counts of this clonotype. The chain combines TRBV5-6 with TRBJ1-2; D possibly corresponds to TRBD1 (5 bases). V was pared by 6 bases and J by 4 bases, with 16 bases between. Germline V gene lookup returns CDR1 SGHDT and CDR2 YYEEEE. The CDR3 consists of 14 residues. This CDR3 is CASTSGLTAYGYTF. DNA for the CDR3: TGTGCCAGCACCTCGGGACTGACGGCCTATGGCTACACCTTC.

This clonotype was seen only a few times. V gene TRBV7-9 combines with J gene TRBJ2-3, with 8 bases lining up with TRBD2. With 5 bases clipped from V and 3 bases from J, the junction kept 10 bases outside the gene matches. Germline loops: CDR1 SEHNR, CDR2 FQNEAQ (reference sequence). This CDR3 contains 16 residues. CDR3: CASSAADRLATDTQYF. CDR3 sequence (DNA): TGTGCCAGCAGCGCGGCCGATCGACTAGCGACAGATACGCAGTATTTT.

This clonotype was detected only a few times. The chain recombines TRBV5-5 with TRBJ2-3, with TRBD2 identical over 7 bases. Losses at the gene ends were 2 bases for V and 2 bases for J; bases not matched to a gene: 11. The length of the CDR3 is 17 residues. Germline lookup yields CDR1 SGHKS and CDR2 YYEKEE (reference sequence). Here the CDR3 DNA reads TGTGCCAGCAGCTTATCGCCTTGGGAGGGAACCACAGATACGCAGTATTTT. Amino acid sequence: CASSLSPWEGTTDTQYF.

This clonotype has more than one count but fewer than ten. V and J are TRBV6-6 and TRBJ2-7; 12 bases map to TRBD1. Germline V gene sequence: CDR1 MNHNY, CDR2 SVGAGI (reference sequence). There are 16 residues in the CDR3. Unmatched junction bases numbered 2, after V lost 0 bases and J lost 2 bases. The CDR3 here is CASSYSRDRGPYEQYF. The CDR3 coding sequence is TGTGCCAGCAGTTACTCCCGGGACAGGGGGCCCTACGAGCAGTACTTC.

The rearrangement links TRBV25-1 to TRBJ2-7; 7 bases line up with TRBD1. The closer fit of TRBJ2-4 to the DNA end suggests the J call may be wrong. Germline assignment: CDR1 MGHDK and CDR2 SYGVNS. The CDR3 spans 15 residues. The CDR3 coding sequence is TGTGCCAGCAGCAGAATCGGGACAGAAGAAAACATTCAGTACTTC. It yields the protein CASSRIGTEENIQYF.